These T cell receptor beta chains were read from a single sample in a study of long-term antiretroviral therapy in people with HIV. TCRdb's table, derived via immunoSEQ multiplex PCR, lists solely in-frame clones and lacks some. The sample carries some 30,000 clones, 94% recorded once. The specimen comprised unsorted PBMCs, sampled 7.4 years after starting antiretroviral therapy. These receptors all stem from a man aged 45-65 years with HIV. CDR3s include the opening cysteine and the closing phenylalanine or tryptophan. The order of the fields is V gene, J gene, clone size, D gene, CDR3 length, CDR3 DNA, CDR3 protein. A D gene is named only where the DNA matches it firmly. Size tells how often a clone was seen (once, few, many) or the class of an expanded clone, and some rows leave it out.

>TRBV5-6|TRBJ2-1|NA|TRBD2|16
TGTGCCAGCAGCCCAAGAGCGGGGGGGCCCTACAATGAGCAGTTCTTC
CASSPRAGGPYNEQFF
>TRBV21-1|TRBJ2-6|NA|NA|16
TGTGCCAGAGCCGGGACAGGTTCCTCTGGGGCCAACGTCCTGACTTTC
CARAGTGSSGANVLTF
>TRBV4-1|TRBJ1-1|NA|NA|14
TGCGCCAGCAGGAAGGAACCGCTGAGCACTGAAGCTTTCTTT
CASRKEPLSTEAFF
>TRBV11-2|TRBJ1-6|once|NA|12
TGTGCCAGCAGCGCTCATAATTCACCCCTCCACTTT
CASSAHNSPLHF
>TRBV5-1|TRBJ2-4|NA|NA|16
TGCGCCAGCAGCTTGGAAGGGCGGGACGGCAAAAACATTCAGTACTTC
CASSLEGRDGKNIQYF
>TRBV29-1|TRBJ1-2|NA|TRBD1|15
TGCAGCGTAGTCGGACAGGGTGGAGGGAACTATGGCTACACCTTC
CSVVGQGGGNYGYTF
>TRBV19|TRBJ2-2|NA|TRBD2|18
TGTGCCAGTAGGACAGGGTTTAGCGGGGGCCTAAACACCGGGGAGCTGTTTTTT
CASRTGFSGGLNTGELFF
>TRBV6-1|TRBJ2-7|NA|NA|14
TGTGCCAGCAGTGAAGTCAGGGGATCCTACGAGCAGTACTTC
CASSEVRGSYEQYF
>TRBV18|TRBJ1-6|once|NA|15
TGTGCCAGCTCACATACCGCTGCAGGGGATTCACCCCTCCACTTT
CASSHTAAGDSPLHF
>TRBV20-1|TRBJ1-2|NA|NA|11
TGCAGTGCTACAGATGACTATGGCTACACCTTC
CSATDDYGYTF
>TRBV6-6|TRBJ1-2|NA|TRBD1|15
TGTGCCAGCAGTCCTTTCGACAGGGGGCCCTATGGCTACACCTTC
CASSPFDRGPYGYTF
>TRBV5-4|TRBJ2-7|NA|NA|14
TGTGCCAGCAGCGCGGAGACGGCGGCCTACGAGCAGTACTTC
CASSAETAAYEQYF
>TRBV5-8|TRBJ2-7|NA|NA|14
TGTGCCAGCAGCTTTAGCAGGGTAATCCACGAGCAGTACTTC
CASSFSRVIHEQYF
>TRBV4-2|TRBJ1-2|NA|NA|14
TGTGCCAGCAGCCAAGTGGACGGAAACTATGGCTACACCTTC
CASSQVDGNYGYTF
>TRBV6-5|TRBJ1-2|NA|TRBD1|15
TGTGCCAGCAGTTACCGACAGGGAGAGGACTATGGCTACACCTTC
CASSYRQGEDYGYTF
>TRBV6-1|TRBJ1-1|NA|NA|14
TGTGCCAGCACCCTCCTGTGGGGGTCAGAGATGGCTTTCTTT
CASTLLWGSEMAFF
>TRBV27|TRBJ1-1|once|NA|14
TGTGCCAGCAGTTTCCTGCAGGAGGGCACTGAAGCTTTCTTT
CASSFLQEGTEAFF
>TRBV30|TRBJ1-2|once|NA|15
TGTGCCTGGGCTCAAGGGGGGGCTGGTAACTATGGCTACACCTTC
CAWAQGGAGNYGYTF
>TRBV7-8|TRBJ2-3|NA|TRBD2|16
TGTGCCAGCAGCTTCGGGACTAGCGGGGGGTCAGATACGCAGTATTTT
CASSFGTSGGSDTQYF
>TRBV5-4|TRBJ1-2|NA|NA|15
TGTGCCAGCAGCCATGTCAGGGAGGGGAGCTATGGCTACACCTTC
CASSHVREGSYGYTF
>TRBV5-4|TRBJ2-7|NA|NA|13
TGTGCCAGCAGCTTCAGGGGGGATGATAAGCAGTACTTC
CASSFRGDDKQYF
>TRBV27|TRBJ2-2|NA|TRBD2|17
TGTGCCAGCAGTTTGTACGGCGGGGGGCTATTCACCGGGGAGCTGTTTTTT
CASSLYGGGLFTGELFF
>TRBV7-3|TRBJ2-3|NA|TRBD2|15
TGTGCCAGCAGCTTAGACGAGCGGGGGGCGGATACGCAGTATTTT
CASSLDERGADTQYF
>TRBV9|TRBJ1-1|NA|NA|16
TGTGCCAGCAGCGTAGTCAGGGGACCGGCCAACACTGAAGCTTTCTTT
CASSVVRGPANTEAFF
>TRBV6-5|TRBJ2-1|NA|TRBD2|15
TGTGCCAGCAGTTCCGGGACTAGGTCCTACAATGAGCAGTTCTTC
CASSSGTRSYNEQFF
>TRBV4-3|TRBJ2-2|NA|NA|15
TGCGCCAGCAGCCAAGATTGGGGTAGCACCGGGGAGCTGTTTTTT
CASSQDWGSTGELFF
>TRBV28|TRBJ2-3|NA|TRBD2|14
TGTGCCAGCACCTCGGGGGGAAGCACAGATACGCAGTATTTT
CASTSGGSTDTQYF
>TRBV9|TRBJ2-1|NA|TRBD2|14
TGTGCCAGCAGCGCCTTTGGGGGGGTGGATGAGCAGTTCTTC
CASSAFGGVDEQFF
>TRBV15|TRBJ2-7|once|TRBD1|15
TGTGCCACCAGCAGAGGGGGACAGGGGGCCAACGAGCAGTACTTC
CATSRGGQGANEQYF
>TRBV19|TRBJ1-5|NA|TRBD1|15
TGTGCCAGTAGTATAGGGGACAGGGCAGATCAGCCCCAGCATTTT
CASSIGDRADQPQHF
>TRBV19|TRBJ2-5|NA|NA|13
TGTGCCAGTAGTATGGGGGGCTCAGGGACCCAGTACTTC
CASSMGGSGTQYF
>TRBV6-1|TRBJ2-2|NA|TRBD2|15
TGTGCCATCAGTGAGCCGGGGGGGCGGACCGGGGAGCTGTTTTTT
CAISEPGGRTGELFF
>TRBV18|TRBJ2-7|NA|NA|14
TGTGCCAGCTCACCCGACGGGAGCTCCTACGAGCAGTACTTC
CASSPDGSSYEQYF
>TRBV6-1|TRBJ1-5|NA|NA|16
TGTGCCAGCAGAGAAACAGGGAACCCTTCAAATCAGCCCCAGCATTTT
CASRETGNPSNQPQHF